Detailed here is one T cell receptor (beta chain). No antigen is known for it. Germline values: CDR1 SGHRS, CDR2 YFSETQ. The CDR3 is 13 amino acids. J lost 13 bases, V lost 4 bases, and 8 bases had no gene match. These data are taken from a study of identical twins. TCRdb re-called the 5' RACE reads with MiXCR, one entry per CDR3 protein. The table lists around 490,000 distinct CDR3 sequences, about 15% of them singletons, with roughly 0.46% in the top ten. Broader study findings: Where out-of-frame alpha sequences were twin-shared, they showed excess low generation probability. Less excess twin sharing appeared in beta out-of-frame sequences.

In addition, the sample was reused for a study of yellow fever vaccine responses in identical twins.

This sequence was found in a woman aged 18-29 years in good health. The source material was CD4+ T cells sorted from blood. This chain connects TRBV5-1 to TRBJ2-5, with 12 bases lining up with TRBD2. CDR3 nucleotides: TGCGCCAGCAGCATGGGGACTAGCGGGCTTTTGTACTTC. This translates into CASSMGTSGLLYF.